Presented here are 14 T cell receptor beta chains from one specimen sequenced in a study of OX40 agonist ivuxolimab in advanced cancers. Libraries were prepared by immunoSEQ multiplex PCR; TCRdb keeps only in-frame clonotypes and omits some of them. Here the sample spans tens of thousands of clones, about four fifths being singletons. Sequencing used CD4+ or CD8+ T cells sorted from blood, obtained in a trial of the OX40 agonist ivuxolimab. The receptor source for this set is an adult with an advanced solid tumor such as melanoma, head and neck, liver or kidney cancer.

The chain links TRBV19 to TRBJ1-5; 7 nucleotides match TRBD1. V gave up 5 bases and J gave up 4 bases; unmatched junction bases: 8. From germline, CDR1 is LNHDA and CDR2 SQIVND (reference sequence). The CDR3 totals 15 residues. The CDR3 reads CASSATGVTNQPQHF. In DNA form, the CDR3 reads TGTGCCAGTAGTGCCACAGGGGTAACAAATCAGCCCCAGCATTTT.

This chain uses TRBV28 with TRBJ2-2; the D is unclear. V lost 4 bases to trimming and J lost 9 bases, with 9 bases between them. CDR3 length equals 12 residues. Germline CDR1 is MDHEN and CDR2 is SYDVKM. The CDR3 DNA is TGTGCCAGCAGTTCCGCCGGAAGGGAGCTGTTTTTT. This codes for CASSSAGRELFF.

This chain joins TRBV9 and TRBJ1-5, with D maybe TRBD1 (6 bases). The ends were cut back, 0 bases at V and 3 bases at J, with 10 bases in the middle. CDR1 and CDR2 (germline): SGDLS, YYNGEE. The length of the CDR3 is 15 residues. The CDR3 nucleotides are TGTGCCAGCAGCGTAGATCCAGGGGTCAATCAGCCCCAGCATTTT. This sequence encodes CASSVDPGVNQPQHF. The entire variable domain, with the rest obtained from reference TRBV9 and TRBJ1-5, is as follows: DSGVTQTPKHLITATGQRVTLRCSPRSGDLSVYWYQQSLDQGLQFLIQYYNGEERAKGNILERFSAQQFPDLHSELNLSSLELGDSALYFCASSVDPGVNQPQHFGDGTRLSIL.

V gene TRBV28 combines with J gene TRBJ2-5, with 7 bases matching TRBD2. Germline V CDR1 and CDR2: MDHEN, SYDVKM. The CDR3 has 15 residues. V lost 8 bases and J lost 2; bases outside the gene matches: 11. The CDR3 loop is CASGPFGRQQETQYF. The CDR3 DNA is TGTGCCAGCGGGCCTTTCGGGAGGCAACAAGAGACCCAGTACTTC.

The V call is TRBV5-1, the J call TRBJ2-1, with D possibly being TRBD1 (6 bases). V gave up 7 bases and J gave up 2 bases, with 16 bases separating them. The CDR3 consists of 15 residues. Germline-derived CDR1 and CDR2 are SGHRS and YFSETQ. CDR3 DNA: TGCGCCAGCTCCTTTGGGACATTGGCCTACAATGAGCAGTTCTTC. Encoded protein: CASSFGTLAYNEQFF. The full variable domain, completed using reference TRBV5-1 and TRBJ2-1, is KAGVTQTPRYLIKTRGQQVTLSCSPISGHRSVSWYQQTPGQGLQFLFEYFSETQRNKGNFPGRFSGRQFSNSRSEMNVSTLELGDSALYLCASSFGTLAYNEQFFGPGTRLTVL.

The CDR3 sequence is CASSPRSSGSSNEQFF. The DNA of the CDR3 is TGTGCCAGCAGCCCCAGATCTAGCGGGAGTAGCAATGAGCAGTTCTTC. The genes are TRBV7-3 and TRBJ2-1, with TRBD2 identical over 10 bases. Germline CDR1 SGHTA, CDR2 FQGTGA. With 5 bases clipped from V and 6 bases from J, the junction kept 10 bases outside the gene matches. This CDR3 is 16 amino acids long. Full variable domain (rest looked up from reference TRBV7-3 and TRBJ2-1): GAGVSQTPSNKVTEKGKYVELRCDPISGHTALYWYRQSLGQGPEFLIYFQGTGAADDSGLPNDRFFAVRPEGSVSTLKIQRTERGDSAVYLCASSPRSSGSSNEQFFGPGTRLTVL.

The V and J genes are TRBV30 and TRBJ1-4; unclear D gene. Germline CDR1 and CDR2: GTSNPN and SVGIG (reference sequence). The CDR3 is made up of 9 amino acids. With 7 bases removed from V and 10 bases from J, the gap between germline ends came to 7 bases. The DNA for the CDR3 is TGTGCCTCACGGGTAAAACTGTTTTTT. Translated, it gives CASRVKLFF.

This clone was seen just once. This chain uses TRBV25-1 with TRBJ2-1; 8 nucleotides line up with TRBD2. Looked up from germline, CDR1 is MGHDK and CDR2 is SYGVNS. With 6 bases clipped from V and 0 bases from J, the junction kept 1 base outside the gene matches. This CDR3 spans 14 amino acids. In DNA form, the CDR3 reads TGTGCCAGCAGAAGCGGGAGCTCCTACAATGAGCAGTTCTTC. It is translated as CASRSGSSYNEQFF.

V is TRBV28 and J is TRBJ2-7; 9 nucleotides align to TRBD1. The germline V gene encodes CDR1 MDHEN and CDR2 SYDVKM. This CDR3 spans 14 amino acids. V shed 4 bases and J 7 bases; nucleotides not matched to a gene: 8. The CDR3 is CASSYADRGREQYF. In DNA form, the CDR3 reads TGTGCCAGCAGTTACGCCGACAGGGGGAGGGAGCAGTACTTC.

This CDR3 reads CASSIKQGARKTQYF. CDR3 DNA: TGTGCCAGTAGTATAAAACAGGGGGCACGGAAGACCCAGTACTTC. The J gene is TRBJ2-5, the V gene TRBV19; 9 nucleotides align to TRBD1. The J segment lost 6 bases and the V segment lost 2 bases, leaving 7 bases of the junction unmatched. The CDR3 totals 15 residues. Looked up from germline, CDR1 is LNHDA and CDR2 is SQIVND (reference sequence).

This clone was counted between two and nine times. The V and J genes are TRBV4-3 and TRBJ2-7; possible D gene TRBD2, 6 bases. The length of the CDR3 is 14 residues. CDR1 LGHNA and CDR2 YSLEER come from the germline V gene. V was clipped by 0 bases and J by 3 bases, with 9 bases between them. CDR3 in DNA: TGCGCCAGCAGCCAAGATCTAGCGAGCTACGAGCAGTACTTC. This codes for CASSQDLASYEQYF.

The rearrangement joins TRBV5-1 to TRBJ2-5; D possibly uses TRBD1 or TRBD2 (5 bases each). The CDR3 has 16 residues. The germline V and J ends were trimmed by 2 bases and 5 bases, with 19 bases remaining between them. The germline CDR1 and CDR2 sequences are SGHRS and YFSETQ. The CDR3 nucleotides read TGCGCCAGCAGCTTCCGGGACCCTGCCACCGGGGAGACCCAGTACTTC. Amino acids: CASSFRDPATGETQYF.

The CDR3 bases are TGTGCCAGTAGTCGGTCGACCGGGACAGTGAACACTGAAGCTTTCTTT. It specifies CASSRSTGTVNTEAFF. The chain has TRBV19 and TRBJ1-1, with TRBD1 matching over 7 bases. Germline-derived CDR1 and CDR2 are LNHDA and SQIVND (reference sequence). The trim removed 5 bases at V and 0 bases at J, leaving 9 bases unmatched. The CDR3 is 16 amino acids.

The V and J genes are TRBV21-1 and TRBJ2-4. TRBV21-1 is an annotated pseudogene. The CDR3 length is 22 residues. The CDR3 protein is CASNWERVCSLDISVSKNIQYF. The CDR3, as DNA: TGTGCCAGCAATTGGGAACGGGTTTGTTCGCTCGATATTTCGGTATCCAAAAACATTCAGTACTTC.